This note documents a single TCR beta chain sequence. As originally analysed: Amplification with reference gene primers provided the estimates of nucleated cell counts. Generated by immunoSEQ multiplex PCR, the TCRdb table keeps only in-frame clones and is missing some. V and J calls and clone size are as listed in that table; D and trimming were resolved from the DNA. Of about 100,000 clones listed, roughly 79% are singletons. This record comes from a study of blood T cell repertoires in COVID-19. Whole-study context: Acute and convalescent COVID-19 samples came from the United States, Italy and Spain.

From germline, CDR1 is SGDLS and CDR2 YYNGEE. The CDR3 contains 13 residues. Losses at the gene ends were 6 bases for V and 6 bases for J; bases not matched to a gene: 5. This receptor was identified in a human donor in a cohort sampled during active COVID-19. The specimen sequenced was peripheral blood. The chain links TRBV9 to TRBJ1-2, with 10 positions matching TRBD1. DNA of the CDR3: TGTGCCAGCAACAAAGGACAGGGGGATGGCTACACCTTC. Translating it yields CASNKGQGDGYTF.